The 15 T cell receptor beta chains reported below all come from one sample, sequenced in a study of long-term antiretroviral therapy in people with HIV. An immunoSEQ assay, version v3.0, was performed at survey level. The method was immunoSEQ multiplex PCR; TCRdb's version includes in-frame clones alone and lacks a portion of them. The sample lists 42,000 or so clones; about 85% were seen once. The source material was unsorted PBMCs, sampled 3.1 years after starting antiretroviral therapy. The receptor set was obtained from a woman between 45 and 65 years old with HIV.

The chain joins TRBV6-5 to TRBJ2-7; the match to TRBD1 covers 7 bases. CDR3 length equals 14 residues. J lost 2 bases, V lost 8 bases, and 9 bases had no gene match. In germline, CDR1 is MNHEY, CDR2 SVGAGI. CDR3 DNA sequence: TGTGCCAGCGGTGAAGTGGGACAGACCTACGAGCAGTACTTC. Protein product: CASGEVGQTYEQYF.

The J gene is TRBJ1-2, the V gene TRBV29-1; the D is unclear. The CDR3 is made up of 10 amino acids. V gave up 1 base and J gave up 7 bases, with 4 bases separating them. Germline values: CDR1 SQVTM, CDR2 ANQGSEA. CDR3 in amino acids: CSVEVSGYTF. The CDR3 DNA sequence: TGCAGCGTTGAAGTGAGTGGCTACACCTTC.

In its sample, this clone was seen once. In DNA, the CDR3 is TGCGCCAGCAGCCAGGGTCGGATGGACAGGTACAATGAGCAGTTCTTC. It yields the protein CASSQGRMDRYNEQFF. The chain recombines TRBV4-1 with TRBJ2-1, with 7 bases lining up with TRBD1. Trimming cost V 3 bases and J 4 bases; bases outside gene matches: 9. Germline V gene lookup returns CDR1 MGHRA and CDR2 YSYEKL. This CDR3 comprises 16 residues.

The J gene is TRBJ2-2, the V gene TRBV29-1, with 10 bases that match TRBD1. The CDR3 has 14 residues. CDR1 and CDR2 from the germline V gene are SQVTM and ANQGSEA. V trimming: 3 bases; J trimming: 3 bases; junction bases outside the gene matches: 1. In DNA form, the CDR3 reads TGCAGCGTTGACGGGACAGGGGACACCGGGGAGCTGTTTTTT. It is translated as CSVDGTGDTGELFF.

This clone was seen a few times. The chain combines TRBV29-1 with TRBJ1-4, with a weak D call TRBD1 (6 bases). The V end lost 3 bases, the J end lost 3 bases, and 26 bases lay between the germline ends. This CDR3 contains 19 residues. Germline V lookup: CDR1 SQVTM, CDR2 ANQGSEA. The CDR3 sequence is CSVDCGGRQGLIANEKLFF. The CDR3 DNA sequence: TGCAGCGTTGATTGTGGGGGGAGGCAGGGGCTTATAGCTAATGAAAAACTGTTTTTT.

V and J are TRBV5-1 and TRBJ1-4; possible D gene TRBD1, 5 bases. This CDR3 has 15 residues. Per the germline V gene, CDR1 is SGHRS and CDR2 is YFSETQ. Deletions cut 0 bases from V and 6 bases from J, with 12 bases between. This CDR3 reads CASSLAGTPDEKLFF. In DNA form, the CDR3 reads TGCGCCAGCAGCTTGGCCGGGACGCCCGATGAAAAACTGTTTTTT.

The chain couples TRBV6-5 to TRBJ2-5; either TRBD1 or TRBD2 may supply D (5 bases each). The ends were cut back, 0 bases at V and 5 bases at J, with 13 bases in the middle. CDR1 and CDR2 (germline): MNHEY, SVGAGI. The CDR3 totals 15 residues. CDR3 nucleotide sequence: TGTGCCAGCAGTTACTCCGGGACGGAGGCGGAGACCCAGTACTTC. It codes for CASSYSGTEAETQYF.

The V and J genes are TRBV7-3 and TRBJ2-3; 8 nucleotides line up with TRBD2. Germline-derived CDR1 and CDR2 are SGHTA and FQGTGA. V shed 5 bases and J 0 bases; nucleotides not matched to a gene: 7. The CDR3 is 16 amino acids. The DNA of the CDR3 is TGTGCCAGCAGCCAAACTAGCGGAGAAAGCACAGATACGCAGTATTTT. This translates into CASSQTSGESTDTQYF. The full variable domain, with the rest looked up from reference TRBV7-3 and TRBJ2-3, is GAGVSQTPSNKVTEKGKYVELRCDPISGHTALYWYRQSLGQGPEFLIYFQGTGAADDSGLPNDRFFAVRPEGSVSTLKIQRTERGDSAVYLCASSQTSGESTDTQYFGPGTRLTVL.

The chain joins TRBV7-8 to TRBJ1-1; no firm D call. The CDR3 length is 14 residues. Germline CDR1 SGHVS, CDR2 FQNEAQ. Trimming took 1 base from V and 0 from J, leaving 6 bases between them. This CDR3 reads CASSLEAMNTEAFF. The CDR3 nucleotides read TGTGCCAGCAGCTTAGAAGCGATGAACACTGAAGCTTTCTTT. Combining the CDR3 with reference TRBV7-8 and TRBJ1-1 gives the whole variable domain GAGVSQSPRYKVAKRGQDVALRCDPISGHVSLFWYQQALGQGPEFLTYFQNEAQLDKSGLPSDRFFAERPEGSVSTLKIQRTQQEDSAVYLCASSLEAMNTEAFFGQGTRLTVV.

The rearrangement joins TRBV19 to TRBJ1-5, with no clear D. Per the germline V gene, CDR1 is LNHDA and CDR2 is SQIVND (reference sequence). Trimming took off 2 bases at V and 3 bases at J, with 8 bases between the two ends. The CDR3 is 14 residues long. The DNA for the CDR3 is TGTGCCAGTAGTATACCCGGGGACAATCAGCCCCAGCATTTT. The encoded protein is CASSIPGDNQPQHF. Using reference TRBV19 and TRBJ1-5 for the parts outside the CDR3, the full variable domain is DGGITQSPKYLFRKEGQNVTLSCEQNLNHDAMYWYRQDPGQGLRLIYYSQIVNDFQKGDIAEGYSVSREKKESFPLTVTSAQKNPTAFYLCASSIPGDNQPQHFGDGTRLSIL.

The chain recombines TRBV5-5 with TRBJ2-7; 11 nucleotides align to TRBD2. Per germline, CDR1 SGHKS and CDR2 YYEKEE (reference sequence). CDR3 length equals 17 residues. V lost 0 bases to trimming and J lost 0 bases; unmatched junction nucleotides: 5. This chain's CDR3 is CASSLASGGPSSYEQYF. CDR3 nucleotides: TGTGCCAGCAGCTTGGCTAGCGGGGGGCCGAGCTCCTACGAGCAGTACTTC. Supplemented by reference TRBV5-5 and TRBJ2-7, the full variable domain reads DAGVTQSPTHLIKTRGQQVTLRCSPISGHKSVSWYQQVLGQGPQFIFQYYEKEERGRGNFPDRFSARQFPNYSSELNVNALLLGDSALYLCASSLASGGPSSYEQYFGPGTRLTVT.

The rearrangement uses TRBV29-1 and TRBJ2-2; 7 nucleotides match TRBD1. Germline loops: CDR1 SQVTM, CDR2 ANQGSEA. This CDR3 comprises 14 residues. V was pared by 4 bases and J by 7 bases, with 9 bases of the junction left unmatched. The CDR3 is CSVATQGVNGELFF. In DNA form, the CDR3 reads TGCAGCGTTGCTACCCAGGGGGTAAACGGGGAGCTGTTTTTT.

The V gene is TRBV15, the J gene TRBJ2-5, with 8 bases that match TRBD1. J gave up 3 bases and V 1 base, and 4 bases lay outside the gene matches. This CDR3 is built from 15 residues. Germline loops: CDR1 LNHNV, CDR2 YYDKDF (reference sequence). CDR3 loop: CATSRGGTGKETQYF. DNA for the CDR3: TGTGCCACCAGCAGAGGCGGGACAGGCAAAGAGACCCAGTACTTC.

This chain connects TRBV6-5 to TRBJ2-7; D is tentatively TRBD1 or TRBD2 (5 bases each). This CDR3 contains 15 residues. Germline V gene sequence: CDR1 MNHEY, CDR2 SVGAGI. Trimming left V 5 bases short and J 9 bases short, with 23 bases between. The CDR3 nucleotides are TGTGCCAGCAGTCGCACCGGGACCGGGACGGACGGGCAGTACTTC. It specifies CASSRTGTGTDGQYF.

The V and J genes are TRBV29-1 and TRBJ1-2; no clear D gene. The CDR3 has 13 amino acids. CDR1 and CDR2 (germline): SQVTM, ANQGSEA. Between the trimmed V and J ends, which lost 3 bases and 1 base, there was a span of 9 bases. CDR3 region: CSVEEGNNYGYTF. The CDR3 DNA sequence: TGCAGCGTTGAGGAGGGAAATAACTATGGCTACACCTTC.